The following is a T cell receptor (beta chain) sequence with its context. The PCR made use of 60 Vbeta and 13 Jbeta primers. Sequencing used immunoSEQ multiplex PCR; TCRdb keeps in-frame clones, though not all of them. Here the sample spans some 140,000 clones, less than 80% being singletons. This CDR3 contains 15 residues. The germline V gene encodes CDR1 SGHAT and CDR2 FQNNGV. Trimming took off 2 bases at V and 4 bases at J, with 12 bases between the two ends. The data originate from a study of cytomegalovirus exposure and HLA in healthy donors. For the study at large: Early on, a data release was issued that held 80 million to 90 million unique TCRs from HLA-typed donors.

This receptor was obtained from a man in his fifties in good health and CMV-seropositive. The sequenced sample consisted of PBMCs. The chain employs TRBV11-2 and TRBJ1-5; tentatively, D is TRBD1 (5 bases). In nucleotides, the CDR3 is TGTGCCAGCAGCTTACAGGGCAGAGGTAATCAGCCCCAGCATTTT. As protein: CASSLQGRGNQPQHF.